The 13 T cell receptor beta chains reported below all come from one sample, sequenced in a study of cytomegalovirus exposure and HLA in healthy donors. Both 60 Vbeta primers and 13 Jbeta primers went into the PCR. Sequenced by immunoSEQ multiplex PCR; TCRdb stores in-frame clones only, minus some. The data hold 90,000 to 130,000 clones, with roughly 80% observed a single time. Sequencing was performed on PBMCs. The receptors were sampled from a young man in good health and CMV-seropositive.

As for this clone: At one of its ends the junction is not consistent with the germline gene, which may arise from a read error. The rearrangement uses TRBV7-7 and TRBJ2-3; possibly TRBD2 for D (5 bases). Germline V CDR1 and CDR2: SSHAT, FNYEAQ (reference sequence). The CDR3 length is 15 residues. CDR3 sequence (DNA): TGTGCTAGCAGCCCTACTAGACATAGCACAGATACGCAGTATTTT. This codes for CASSPTRHSTDTQYF.

The chain recombines TRBV7-2 with TRBJ2-1; 11 bases line up with TRBD2. CDR1 and CDR2 from the germline V gene are SGHTA and FQGNSA. V was clipped by 4 bases and J by 3 bases; unmatched bases: 2. This CDR3 region has 15 residues. As DNA, the CDR3 is TGTGCCAGCAGCTCTACTAGCGGGGGCTACAATGAGCAGTTCTTC. This codes for CASSSTSGGYNEQFF.

The V and J genes are TRBV18 and TRBJ2-7, with D possibly matching TRBD1 (5 bases). The CDR3 totals 12 residues. The ends were cut back, 2 bases at V and 5 bases at J, with 7 bases in the middle. Germline CDR1 is KGHSH and CDR2 is LQKENI. CDR3 DNA sequence: TGTGCCAGCTCACCAGGGGCGGACGAGCAGTACTTC. It codes for CASSPGADEQYF.

J is TRBJ2-3 and V is TRBV27, with D unclear. V lost 9 bases and J lost 6, with 10 bases in between. There are 11 residues in the CDR3. Germline values: CDR1 MNHEY, CDR2 SMNVEV (reference sequence). CDR3 region: CARSMLDTQYF. CDR3 in DNA: TGTGCCAGGTCCATGTTGGATACGCAGTATTTT.

This clone was found a few times. The chain is built from TRBV5-4 and TRBJ1-6; 7 nucleotides align to TRBD1. V lost 3 bases, J lost 7 bases, and 4 bases stayed unmatched. CDR1 is SGHNT, CDR2 YYREEE, per germline (reference sequence). The CDR3 has 14 residues. CDR3 in DNA: TGTGCCAGCAGCTCGGGACAGAACAATTCACCCCTCCACTTT. This translates into CASSSGQNNSPLHF.

Here the CDR3 reads CASSLSGVETQYF. The CDR3 nucleotides are TGTGCCAGCAGCTTATCCGGGGTTGAGACCCAGTACTTC. This chain connects TRBV7-2 to TRBJ2-5, with a weak D call TRBD2 (5 bases). V lost 2 bases, J lost 5 bases, and 9 bases lay in between. The CDR3 contains 13 residues. Germline CDR1 and CDR2: SGHTA and FQGNSA.

The chain couples TRBV27 to TRBJ1-2; TRBD1 agrees at 8 bases. The CDR3 has 13 residues. In germline, CDR1 is MNHEY, CDR2 SMNVEV (reference sequence). The V segment lost 4 bases and the J segment 8 bases; nucleotides outside the gene matches: 6. CDR3 in amino acids: CASSSDRVGGYTF. In nucleotides, the CDR3 is TGTGCCAGCAGTTCGGACAGGGTCGGAGGCTACACCTTC.

In this sample, this clone turned up once. The chain uses TRBV29-1 and TRBJ2-7, with D perhaps TRBD2 (5 bases). V was cut by 7 bases and J by 13 bases, with 23 bases left in between. This CDR3 region has 12 residues. Per germline, CDR1 SQVTM and CDR2 ANQGSEA. The CDR3 sequence is CSASQDAGKSYF. In DNA form, the CDR3 reads TGCAGCGCTAGTCAGGATGCCGGGAAAAGCTACTTC.

The rearrangement joins TRBV10-3 to TRBJ2-5; TRBD2 aligns across 7 bases. Germline V gene data show CDR1 as ENHRY and CDR2 as SYGVKD. V trimming: 10 bases; J trimming: 5 bases; junction bases outside the gene matches: 19. This CDR3 region has 16 residues. The CDR3 bases are TGTGCCAGCGGCCCTGTGACGGGGGGTTTTCGGGAGACCCAGTACTTC. Protein: CASGPVTGGFRETQYF.

The rearrangement uses TRBV19 and TRBJ1-2, with TRBD1 matching over 8 bases. The germline V gene has CDR1 LNHDA and CDR2 SQIVND (reference sequence). Germline trimming cut 3 bases from V and 2 bases from J; bases unmatched to any gene: 5. The CDR3 sequence is 15 residues long. The CDR3 loop is CASSISGGANYGYTF. The CDR3 nucleotides are TGTGCCAGTAGTATTTCAGGGGGCGCCAACTATGGCTACACCTTC.

The rearrangement links TRBV7-9 to TRBJ1-1; tentative D call: TRBD1 (6 bases). Trimming cost V 5 bases and J 7 bases, with 11 bases left between them. Looked up from germline, CDR1 is SEHNR and CDR2 is FQNEAQ (reference sequence). CDR3 length equals 12 residues. CDR3 sequence: CASSADRSEAFF. CDR3 bases: TGTGCCAGCAGCGCTGACAGGAGTGAAGCTTTCTTT.

The chain employs TRBV11-2 and TRBJ2-7; D not resolved. The CDR3 has 11 amino acids. Germline V gene data show CDR1 as SGHAT and CDR2 as FQNNGV. Trimming cost V 6 bases and J 0 bases, with 3 bases left between them. The CDR3: CASRASYEQYF. For the CDR3, the DNA is TGTGCCAGCAGGGCCTCCTACGAGCAGTACTTC.

V usage is TRBV4-2 and J usage is TRBJ2-3; TRBD2 might be the D (6 bases). CDR1 is LGHNA and CDR2 is YNFKEQ in the germline V gene. The CDR3 spans 15 residues. The ends were cut back, 0 bases at V and 0 bases at J, with 7 bases in the middle. The CDR3 sequence is CASSQEGGSTDTQYF. The DNA for the CDR3 is TGTGCCAGCAGCCAAGAGGGGGGAAGCACAGATACGCAGTATTTT.